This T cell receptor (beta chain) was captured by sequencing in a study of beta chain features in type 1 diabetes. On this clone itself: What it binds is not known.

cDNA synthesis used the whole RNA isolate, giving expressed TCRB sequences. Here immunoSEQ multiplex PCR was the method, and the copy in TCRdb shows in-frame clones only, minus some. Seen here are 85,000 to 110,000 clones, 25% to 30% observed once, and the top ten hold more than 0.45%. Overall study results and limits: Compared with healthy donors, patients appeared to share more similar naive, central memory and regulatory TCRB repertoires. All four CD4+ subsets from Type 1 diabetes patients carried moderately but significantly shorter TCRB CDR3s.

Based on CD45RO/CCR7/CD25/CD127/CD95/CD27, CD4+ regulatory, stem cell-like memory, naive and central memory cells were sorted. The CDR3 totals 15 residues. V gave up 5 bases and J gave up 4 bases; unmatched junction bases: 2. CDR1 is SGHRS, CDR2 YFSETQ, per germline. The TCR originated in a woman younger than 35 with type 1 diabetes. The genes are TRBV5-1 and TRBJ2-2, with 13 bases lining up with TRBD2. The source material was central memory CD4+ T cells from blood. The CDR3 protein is CASRGLAGVTGELFF. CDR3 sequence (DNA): TGCGCCAGCAGAGGACTAGCGGGAGTCACCGGGGAGCTGTTTTTT.